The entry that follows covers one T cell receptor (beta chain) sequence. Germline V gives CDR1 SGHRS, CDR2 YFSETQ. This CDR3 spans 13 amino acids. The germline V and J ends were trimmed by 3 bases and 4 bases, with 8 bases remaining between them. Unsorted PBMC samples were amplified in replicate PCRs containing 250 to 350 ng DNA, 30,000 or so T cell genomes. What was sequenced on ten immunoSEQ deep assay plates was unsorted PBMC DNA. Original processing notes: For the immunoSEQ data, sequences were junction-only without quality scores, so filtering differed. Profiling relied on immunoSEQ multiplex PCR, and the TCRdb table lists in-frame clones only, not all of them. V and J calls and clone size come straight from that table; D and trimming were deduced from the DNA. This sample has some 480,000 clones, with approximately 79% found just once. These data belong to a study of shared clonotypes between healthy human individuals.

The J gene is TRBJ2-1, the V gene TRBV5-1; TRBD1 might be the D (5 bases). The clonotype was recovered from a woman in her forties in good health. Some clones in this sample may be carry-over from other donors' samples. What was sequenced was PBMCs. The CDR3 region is CASSSQEYNEQFF. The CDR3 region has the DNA TGCGCCAGCAGCTCACAGGAGTACAATGAGCAGTTCTTC.